This is a list of T cell receptor beta chains from one sample in a study of cytomegalovirus exposure and HLA in healthy donors. Here immunoSEQ multiplex PCR was the method, and the copy in TCRdb shows in-frame clones only, minus some. The table records about 280,000 clones, about 90% of them present only once. Sequences were obtained from PBMCs. The receptors originated from a woman aged 18-30 years in good health and CMV-seronegative. Each CDR3 is given with its conserved first and last residue. Each record gives: J gene, D gene, V gene, clone size, CDR3 DNA, CDR3 protein. D genes are given only for firm matches. Some rows mark clone size as missing; the rest say once, few, many or name a class of expanded clone.

TRBJ2-1 TRBD2 TRBV9 NA TGTGCCAGCAGCGTTCTAGCGGCTTCCTACAATGAGCAGTTCTTC CASSVLAASYNEQFF
TRBJ1-1 TRBD1 TRBV5-6 NA TGTGCCAGCAGCTCGTCGACAGGGCGGAACACTGAAGCTTTCTTT CASSSSTGRNTEAFF
TRBJ2-7 TRBD2 TRBV5-3 NA TGTGCCAGAAGCTTGGGAACTAGCGGGCGAAACTCCTACGAGCAGTACTTC CARSLGTSGRNSYEQYF
TRBJ2-7 TRBD2 TRBV5-1 NA TGCGCCAGCAGCCCATATAGCGGGGGGATCTACGAGCAGTACTTC CASSPYSGGIYEQYF
TRBJ2-7 NA TRBV6-1 NA TGTGCCAGCAGTTATGCGGAATTCTCCTACGAGCAGTACTTC CASSYAEFSYEQYF
TRBJ2-7 TRBD2 TRBV5-1 NA TGCGCCAGCAGCTTGGTCGGGACTAGCGGTCACGAGCAGTACTTC CASSLVGTSGHEQYF
TRBJ2-7 TRBD2 TRBV4-1 NA TGCGCCAGCAGCCAAGATCGAGGCGGGGGGAACGAGCAGTACTTC CASSQDRGGGNEQYF
TRBJ2-5 NA TRBV5-8 few TGTGCCAGCAGCTTTGGGGACAAGGTCCAAGAGACCCAGTACTTC CASSFGDKVQETQYF
TRBJ1-1 NA TRBV6-5 NA TGTGCCAGCAGTTTCAGCCGGGGGGCGGACACTGAAGCTTTCTTT CASSFSRGADTEAFF
TRBJ2-5 NA TRBV28 NA TGTGCCAGCAGTTTATGGGCTGTTAGGGAGGAGACCCAGTACTTC CASSLWAVREETQYF
TRBJ1-2 NA TRBV7-9 NA TGTGCCAGCAGCCCCCTGAACTATGGCTACACCTTC CASSPLNYGYTF
TRBJ2-7 NA TRBV18 few TGTGCCAGCTCCGCACCGGGACTCCGCACGGGCGAGCAGTACTTC CASSAPGLRTGEQYF
TRBJ1-6 TRBD1 TRBV19 NA TGTGCCAGCGTTGATTGGGGGACAGGGGCTAATTCACCCCTCCACTTT CASVDWGTGANSPLHF
TRBJ1-5 NA TRBV2 NA TGTGCCAGCAGTGAACAGGGAAGCAATCAGCCCCAGCATTTT CASSEQGSNQPQHF